These 28 T cell receptor beta chains came from one sample sequenced in a study of T cells after yellow fever vaccination. TCRdb reanalysed the 5' RACE reads using MiXCR and keeps one entry per CDR3 protein. This table has fewer than 650,000 distinct CDR3 sequences, 21% appearing once. Sequenced here: PBMCs, sampled roughly 23 days after the first yellow fever vaccination. These receptors were taken from a man between 18 and 29 years old who received the YFV17D yellow fever vaccine.

The rearrangement joins TRBV6-2 or TRBV6-3 to TRBJ1-5; no firm D call. The V gene's germline CDR1 is MNHEY and CDR2 SVGEGT. This CDR3 region has 16 residues. V lost 4 bases, J lost 0 bases, and 13 bases lay in between. CDR3 sequence: CASSSQPGVSNQPQHF. CDR3 bases: TGTGCCAGCAGTTCCCAACCGGGAGTTAGCAATCAGCCCCAGCATTTT.

The V gene is TRBV28, the J gene TRBJ2-1, with TRBD1 identical over 7 bases. The CDR3 length is 15 residues. V lost 6 bases to trimming and J lost 3 bases; unmatched junction nucleotides: 8. The germline V gene encodes CDR1 MDHEN and CDR2 SYDVKM. The CDR3 DNA reads TGTGCCAGCAGACTTAACAGGGGAAGCTACAATGAGCAGTTCTTC. Encoded protein: CASRLNRGSYNEQFF.

This chain links TRBV7-6 with TRBJ2-1; D gene unclear. The CDR3 sequence is 17 residues long. Looked up from germline, CDR1 is SGHVS and CDR2 is FNYEAQ. Between the trimmed V and J ends, which lost 1 base and 3 bases, there was a span of 16 bases. In DNA, the CDR3 is TGTGCCAGCAGCTTAGTCGTTGGGAACCTGAACTACAATGAGCAGTTCTTC. Translating it yields CASSLVVGNLNYNEQFF.

The chain links TRBV4-1 to TRBJ2-5; 7 nucleotides line up with TRBD2. Germline CDR1 is MGHRA and CDR2 is YSYEKL. The V segment lost 0 bases and the J segment 2 bases; nucleotides outside the gene matches: 6. The CDR3 consists of 16 residues. CDR3 region: CASSQDLTGGQETQYF. CDR3 coding DNA: TGCGCCAGCAGCCAAGATCTGACCGGGGGGCAAGAGACCCAGTACTTC.

In its sample, this clonotype was seen a few times. The chain carries TRBV9 and TRBJ2-3; D is uncertain. The CDR3 spans 13 residues. Germline V gene lookup returns CDR1 SGDLS and CDR2 YYNGEE. Between the trimmed V and J ends, which lost 0 bases and 5 bases, there was a span of 7 bases. The CDR3 region is CASSVASGDTQYF. The CDR3 DNA follows: TGTGCCAGCAGCGTAGCTTCAGGAGATACGCAGTATTTT.

This clonotype was observed a handful of times. The CDR3 region has the DNA TGTGCCAGCAGGGAGGTATGGGGTATCGGCTATGGCTACACCTTC. Protein: CASREVWGIGYGYTF. V usage is TRBV6-1 and J usage is TRBJ1-2; D is unresolved. V lost 6 bases, J lost 4 bases, and 18 bases lay in between. The CDR3 sequence is 15 residues long. Germline V lookup: CDR1 MNHNS, CDR2 SASEGT.

This chain joins TRBV20-1 and TRBJ2-5; 8 bases map to TRBD2. This CDR3 contains 16 residues. Losses at the gene ends were 6 bases for V and 4 bases for J; bases not matched to a gene: 16. Per the germline V gene, CDR1 is DFQATT and CDR2 is SNEGSKA (reference sequence). As DNA, the CDR3 is TGCAGTGCCTTACCCCCGGGGGGGCTTTTTCCAGAGACCCAGTACTTC. It specifies CSALPPGGLFPETQYF.

This clonotype was observed a handful of times. The J gene is TRBJ1-1, the V gene TRBV30; D not resolved. Germline lookup yields CDR1 GTSNPN and CDR2 SVGIG (reference sequence). The CDR3 runs 15 residues. V gave up 8 bases and J gave up 4 bases, with 23 bases separating them. This CDR3 is CANIGRPGWGTEAFF. The CDR3 bases are TGTGCCAACATAGGCAGGCCAGGCTGGGGCACTGAAGCTTTCTTT.

The chain employs TRBV5-1 and TRBJ2-5; D may be TRBD1 or TRBD2 (5 bases each). The CDR3 sequence is 20 residues long. Germline V lookup: CDR1 SGHRS, CDR2 YFSETQ. Trimming cost V 0 bases and J 9 bases, with 33 bases left between them. The CDR3 DNA follows: TGCGCCAGCAGCTTGGCCGGTTGGGGGATCTCTTACCGAGGCGAATTGGCCCAGTACTTC. It specifies CASSLAGWGISYRGELAQYF.

The chain carries TRBV18 and TRBJ2-2, with D perhaps TRBD1 or TRBD2 (5 bases each). Trimming shortened V by 6 bases and J by 4 bases, and 15 bases separated the two germline ends. This CDR3 is built from 15 residues. The germline V gene encodes CDR1 KGHSH and CDR2 LQKENI. CDR3 protein: CASSPRDGPTGELFF. CDR3 sequence (DNA): TGTGCCAGCTCGCCCCGGGACGGCCCCACCGGGGAGCTGTTTTTT.

The rearrangement uses TRBV20-1 and TRBJ2-5, with 8 bases fitting TRBD1. This CDR3 region has 13 residues. V trimming: 5 bases; J trimming: 5 bases; junction bases outside the gene matches: 7. The V gene's germline CDR1 is DFQATT and CDR2 SNEGSKA (reference sequence). CDR3 coding DNA: TGCAGTGCTGGGACAGGCCCGGGGGAGACCCAGTACTTC. This gives the protein CSAGTGPGETQYF.

The chain employs TRBV21-1 and TRBJ2-3. TRBV21-1 is listed as a pseudogene. The CDR3 totals 16 residues. The CDR3 sequence is CASSKAGRDITDTQYF. CDR3 in DNA: TGTGCCAGCAGCAAGGCCGGCAGAGATATTACAGATACGCAGTATTTT.

J is TRBJ1-3 and V is TRBV10-3; D is undetermined. V gave up 10 bases and J gave up 1 base, with 11 bases separating them. The CDR3 totals 13 residues. Germline V gives CDR1 ENHRY, CDR2 SYGVKD. The CDR3 sequence: CATESESGNTIYF. The CDR3 DNA sequence: TGTGCCACCGAGAGTGAATCTGGAAACACCATATATTTT.

This clonotype was found a few times. This chain joins TRBV13 and TRBJ2-3; D is perhaps TRBD2 (5 bases). This CDR3 contains 16 residues. Deletions cut 5 bases from V and 0 bases from J, with 15 bases between. Germline V lookup: CDR1 PRHDT, CDR2 FYEKMQ (reference sequence). The CDR3 coding sequence is TGTGCCAGCAGCCTCTACGGAGGACCAAGCACAGATACGCAGTATTTT. Protein: CASSLYGGPSTDTQYF. Drawing the rest from reference TRBV13 and TRBJ2-3, the complete variable domain is AAGVIQSPRHLIKEKRETATLKCYPIPRHDTVYWYQQGPGQDPQFLISFYEKMQSDKGSIPDRFSAQQFSDYHSELNMSSLELGDSALYFCASSLYGGPSTDTQYFGPGTRLTVL.

The sample holds a few counts of this clonotype. The rearrangement uses TRBV29-1 and TRBJ2-2; D remains ambiguous. There are 12 residues in the CDR3. The germline V and J ends were trimmed by 4 bases and 6 bases, with 9 bases remaining between them. Germline V gene lookup returns CDR1 SQVTM and CDR2 ANQGSEA. The DNA of the CDR3 is TGCAGCGTTGTGGGGTCTGCCGGGGAGCTGTTTTTT. Amino acid sequence: CSVVGSAGELFF.

The chain joins TRBV21-1 to TRBJ2-1; TRBD1 reflects the table's D call only, with no check against the DNA. TRBV21-1 is reported as a pseudogene. This CDR3 has 22 residues. CDR3 nucleotides: TGTGCCAGCAGCAAGCCGCCCGCGGTCAGTAGCAGGTGGGGGAGCTCCTACAATGAGCAGTTCTTC. As protein: CASSKPPAVSSRWGSSYNEQFF.

The V gene is TRBV5-1, the J gene TRBJ2-3, with unresolved D. Looked up from germline, CDR1 is SGHRS and CDR2 is YFSETQ. Trimming cost V 4 bases and J 2 bases, with 14 bases left between them. The CDR3 consists of 15 residues. This CDR3 reads CASSPSTSHTDTQYF. DNA of the CDR3: TGCGCCAGCAGCCCTTCGACGTCTCACACAGATACGCAGTATTTT.

The V and J genes are TRBV6-5 and TRBJ2-5; D call uncertain. Germline CDR1 reads MNHEY; CDR2 reads SVGAGI. The germline V and J ends were trimmed by 2 bases and 2 bases, with 3 bases remaining between them. This CDR3 region has 12 residues. The CDR3 DNA follows: TGTGCCAGCAGTTACCAGCAAGAGACCCAGTACTTC. Its protein product is CASSYQQETQYF.

This clonotype was recorded a few times. The chain has TRBV3-1 and TRBJ2-3; no reliable D call. The germline V gene encodes CDR1 LGHDT and CDR2 YNNKEL (reference sequence). The CDR3 runs to 12 residues. The germline V and J ends were trimmed by 3 bases and 6 bases, with 7 bases remaining between them. The CDR3 region is CASSQLKDTQYF. As DNA, the CDR3 is TGTGCCAGCAGCCAGCTCAAGGATACGCAGTATTTT.

The chain employs TRBV5-5 and TRBJ1-1; D gene uncertain. The CDR3 length is 16 residues. CDR1 and CDR2 from the germline V gene are SGHKS and YYEKEE (reference sequence). V lost 0 bases and J 0 bases, leaving 12 bases between the germline ends. The CDR3 nucleotides read TGTGCCAGCAGCTTGGGATCCGACCTAGTGAACACTGAAGCTTTCTTT. It yields the protein CASSLGSDLVNTEAFF.

The chain uses TRBV27 and TRBJ1-1; D not certain. Germline V gene lookup returns CDR1 MNHEY and CDR2 SMNVEV (reference sequence). The length of the CDR3 is 14 residues. V was clipped by 5 bases and J by 1 base, with 11 bases between them. As DNA, the CDR3 is TGTGCCAGCAGTGGAACTCCGAGGAACACTGAAGCTTTCTTT. This gives the protein CASSGTPRNTEAFF.

This clonotype was observed at least ten times. CDR3 protein: CASSVASLAGGLGETQYF. CDR3 bases: TGTGCCAGCAGCGTAGCTTCTCTAGCGGGGGGCCTCGGAGAGACCCAGTACTTC. This chain connects TRBV9 to TRBJ2-5; 11 bases agree with TRBD2. Germline CDR1 SGDLS, CDR2 YYNGEE. Germline trimming cut 0 bases from V and 4 bases from J; bases unmatched to any gene: 11. This CDR3 spans 18 amino acids.

The rearrangement links TRBV4-2 to TRBJ2-1; 8 bases fit TRBD2. Germline CDR1 reads LGHNA; CDR2 reads YNFKEQ. The CDR3 spans 16 residues. The V gene end was trimmed by 0 bases and the J gene end by 2 bases; junction bases not matched to a gene: 3. The CDR3: CASSQDPGGAYNEQFF. The CDR3 DNA reads as TGTGCCAGCAGCCAAGATCCGGGGGGGGCCTACAATGAGCAGTTCTTC.

This clonotype was seen a few times. The V gene is TRBV6-1, the J gene TRBJ2-5, with D possibly being TRBD2 (5 bases). The CDR3 length is 12 residues. CDR1 is MNHNS, CDR2 SASEGT, per germline. Trimming took 4 bases from V and 5 from J, leaving 8 bases between them. The CDR3, as DNA: TGTGCCAGCAGTGGGACTCGGGAGACCCAGTACTTC. Translation: CASSGTRETQYF.

The V call is TRBV3-1, the J call TRBJ2-7, with D unclear. This CDR3 spans 12 amino acids. V shed 4 bases and J shed 7 bases, with 11 bases lying between them. The germline V gene has CDR1 LGHDT and CDR2 YNNKEL (reference sequence). The CDR3 sequence: CASSRSVGEQYF. The DNA of the CDR3 is TGTGCCAGCAGCCGATCAGTGGGGGAGCAGTACTTC.

This sequence joins TRBV2 and TRBJ2-3; 8 bases line up with TRBD2. V dropped 7 bases and J dropped 5; count of bases not matched to a gene: 14. Germline-derived CDR1 and CDR2 are SNHLY and FYNNEI. The length of the CDR3 is 16 residues. This CDR3 reads CASTEGDGGVEDTQYF. DNA for the CDR3: TGTGCCAGCACCGAAGGTGACGGGGGGGTCGAAGATACGCAGTATTTT.

The chain couples TRBV5-8 to TRBJ2-4; 7 bases match TRBD2. The ends lost 10 bases at V and 0 bases at J; junction bases unmatched: 7. Germline-derived CDR1 and CDR2 are SGHTS and YDEGEE. There are 14 residues in the CDR3. The CDR3 region is CAPAGDIAKNIQYF. For the CDR3, the DNA is TGTGCCCCTGCGGGAGATATAGCCAAAAACATTCAGTACTTC.

This clonotype was recorded at least ten times. The chain has TRBV20-1 and TRBJ1-2; no clear D gene. Germline V gives CDR1 DFQATT, CDR2 SNEGSKA (reference sequence). V lost 1 base and J lost 5, with 14 bases in between. The CDR3 covers 14 residues. For the CDR3, the DNA is TGCAGTGCTAGAGTGAGTAGAAGATTTTATGGCTACACCTTC. The encoded protein is CSARVSRRFYGYTF.